This T cell receptor (beta chain) came from a study of vaccination and CD4 T cells after COVID-19. Study-wide background: The convalescents, six males and four females, included two who were Hispanic. Taking of post-vaccine samples occurred a median 72 days after dose two (range 14 to 241). Median time from COVID diagnosis to post-COVID sampling was approximately 3.5 months (35 to 161).

Via MiXCR, TCRdb re-called the PCR reads, giving one row per CDR3 protein. Here the sample spans about 21,000 distinct CDR3 sequences, about 57% being singletons. The CDR3 sequence is 13 residues long. The J segment lost 7 bases and the V segment lost 6 bases, leaving 8 bases of the junction unmatched. CDR1 and CDR2 (germline): DFQATT, SNEGSKA (reference sequence). The chain employs TRBV20-1 and TRBJ2-2, with 7 bases aligning to TRBD2. This clonotype was obtained from a human donor who had recovered from COVID-19. The sample consisted of CD4+ T cells from blood, taken before SARS-CoV-2 vaccination. CDR3 DNA sequence: TGCAGTGCAAGACTGAAGCGGGACGGGGAGCTGTTTTTT. It codes for CSARLKRDGELFF.